This T cell receptor (beta chain) derives from a study of T cell therapy after organ transplantation. Looking at the study overall: Short-term post-therapy blood was drawn 4 to 8 weeks after therapy ended. Study findings and constraints: Pretherapy CD8 clonality inversely correlated with its fold change after therapy. Nonresponders had marked pretherapy clonal expansions and little post-therapy change.

Assay: immunoSEQ multiplex PCR; the TCRdb copy retains only in-frame clones and omits some. The table shows around 5,000 clones, with roughly two thirds occurring only once. This clone occurred a few times. Its antigen is currently unknown. The time point was: 4-8 weeks after completion of therapy. This CDR3 spans 15 amino acids. Germline loops: CDR1 SNHLY, CDR2 FYNNEI. Between the trimmed V and J ends, which lost 8 bases and 8 bases, there was a span of 24 bases. The chain is built from TRBV2 and TRBJ1-2, with D possibly being TRBD1 (6 bases). The receptor comes from a human patient who had received a solid organ transplant and had CMV disease. Some T cells here may be from the graft donor. The starting material was CD8+ T cells from blood, obtained after autologous CMV-specific T cell therapy. The DNA for the CDR3 is TGTGCCAGCCCTACCTACGGACAGAGCACAGGGGGCTACACCTTC. Amino acids: CASPTYGQSTGGYTF. The whole variable domain, filled in from reference TRBV2 and TRBJ1-2, reads EPEVTQTPSHQVTQMGQEVILRCVPISNHLYFYWYRQILGQKVEFLVSFYNNEISEKSEIFDDQFSVERPDGSNFTLKIRSTKLEDSAMYFCASPTYGQSTGGYTFGSGTRLTVV.